Listed below are T cell receptor beta chains from one sample, sequenced in a study of cytomegalovirus exposure and HLA in healthy donors. Repertoires were generated with immunoSEQ multiplex PCR, while TCRdb's copy carries only in-frame clones and drops some. The table lists under 150,000 clones, approximately 84% of them singletons, with 2.7% in the top ten. Sequencing was done on a sample of PBMCs. Source of these receptors: a boy aged 2-9 years in good health and CMV-seronegative. The CDR3 runs from the conserved cysteine through the conserved F or W. A D gene is named only where the DNA matches it firmly. Clone size appears in some rows only: once, few, many, or a class for an expanded clone.

>TRBV5-6|TRBJ2-2|15|few|-
CASSSDIQNTGELFF
TGTGCCAGCAGCTCCGACATTCAGAACACCGGGGAGCTGTTTTTT
>TRBV5-4|TRBJ1-2|14|once|-
CASSQGGKNYGYTF
TGTGCCAGCAGCCAAGGGGGAAAAAACTATGGCTACACCTTC
>TRBV7-9|TRBJ1-5|16|few|-
CASSLAWGTGNQPQHF
TGTGCCAGCAGCTTAGCGTGGGGCACAGGTAATCAGCCCCAGCATTTT
>TRBV18|TRBJ1-2|16|-|-
CASSPLDTRLNYGYTF
TGTGCCAGCTCACCCTTGGACACACGACTGAACTATGGCTACACCTTC
>TRBV19|TRBJ2-7|14|-|-
CASSIGGFGYEQYF
TGTGCCAGTAGTATAGGAGGGTTTGGCTACGAGCAGTACTTC
>TRBV5-6|TRBJ1-2|15|few|-
CASSLVPGINYGYTF
TGTGCCAGCAGCTTGGTACCGGGTATTAACTATGGCTACACCTTC
>TRBV5-1|TRBJ2-3|16|-|-
CASSPGTSINQDTQYF
TGCGCCAGCAGCCCGGGGACTTCTATTAACCAAGATACGCAGTATTTT
>TRBV7-3|TRBJ1-3|13|-|-
CASSRGSGNTIYF
TGTGCCAGCAGCCGGGGATCTGGAAACACCATATATTTT
>TRBV13|TRBJ2-1|12|-|TRBD2
CASSLAGMSKFF
TGTGCCAGCAGCCTAGCGGGGATGAGCAAGTTCTTC
>TRBV9|TRBJ1-3|18|-|-
CASSVRGVAGYYGDTIYF
TGTGCCAGCAGCGTGCGGGGGGTCGCGGGGTACTATGGAGACACCATATATTTT
>TRBV15|TRBJ1-2|13|-|-
CATSRGEGKGYTF
TGTGCCACCAGCAGAGGGGAGGGGAAAGGCTACACCTTC
>TRBV10-1|TRBJ1-2|14|once|-
CASKTARPNYGYTF
TGCGCCAGCAAAACAGCCCGTCCTAACTATGGCTACACCTTC
>TRBV7-9|TRBJ1-2|13|-|-
CASSLEGNYGYTF
TGTGCCAGCAGCTTGGAGGGGAACTATGGCTACACCTTC
>TRBV6-5|TRBJ1-2|15|-|-
CASSRAFTAHLGYTF
TGTGCCAGCAGTAGAGCCTTCACAGCCCACCTAGGCTACACCTTC
>TRBV10-1|TRBJ1-4|14|-|-
CASSPGRTNEKLFF
TGCGCCAGCAGTCCGGGGAGGACTAATGAAAAACTGTTTTTT
>TRBV6-1|TRBJ2-1|16|-|-
CASSDHIAATDNEQFF
TGTGCCAGCAGTGACCATATAGCGGCAACGGACAATGAGCAGTTCTTC
>TRBV10-1|TRBJ2-5|13|-|-
CASSVNIQETQYF
TGCGCCAGCAGTGTTAACATCCAAGAGACCCAGTACTTC
>TRBV29-1|TRBJ1-2|13|-|-
CSAEGWGDYGYTF
TGCAGCGCTGAAGGATGGGGCGACTATGGCTACACCTTC
>TRBV4-1|TRBJ1-1|15|few|TRBD1
CASSHLQGIDTEAFF
TGCGCCAGCAGCCATCTACAGGGGATCGACACTGAAGCTTTCTTT
>TRBV6-6|TRBJ2-1|15|-|TRBD1
CASSKPVGQRNEQFF
TGTGCCAGCTCCAAGCCTGTGGGACAGCGGAATGAGCAGTTCTTC
>TRBV9|TRBJ1-1|14|few|TRBD1
CASSGGQGHTEAFF
TGTGCCAGCAGCGGGGGACAGGGCCACACTGAAGCTTTCTTT
>TRBV4-1|TRBJ1-6|13|-|-
CASSPTGNSPLHF
TGCGCCAGCAGCCCGACGGGGAATTCACCCCTCCACTTT
>TRBV19|TRBJ1-2|14|-|TRBD1
CASSSIEGARGYTF
TGTGCCAGTAGTTCAATCGAGGGGGCGCGTGGCTACACCTTC
>TRBV6-5|TRBJ1-1|13|once|-
CASSYSEGSEAFF
TGTGCCAGCAGTTACTCGGAGGGGTCTGAAGCTTTCTTT
>TRBV7-9|TRBJ1-2|15|-|-
CASSSQGGANYGYTF
TGTGCCAGCAGCTCCCAGGGTGGGGCCAACTATGGCTACACCTTC
>TRBV30|TRBJ2-1|14|-|-
CAWSGLVRLGEQFF
TGTGCCTGGAGTGGCCTAGTTAGGCTTGGTGAGCAGTTCTTC
>TRBV7-7|TRBJ2-3|19|-|-
CASSLALADPLGSTDTQYF
TGTGCTAGCAGCTTAGCGCTAGCAGACCCGTTGGGAAGCACAGATACGCAGTATTTT
>TRBV5-1|TRBJ2-7|12|few|TRBD1
CASSFTGGEQYF
TGCGCCAGCAGCTTTACAGGGGGCGAGCAGTACTTC
>TRBV29-1|TRBJ2-1|17|-|TRBD2
CSGVGGAGGTSYNEQFF
TGCAGCGGCGTGGGGGGAGCGGGGGGGACATCCTACAATGAGCAGTTCTTC
>TRBV7-2|TRBJ1-2|15|few|-
CASSLGDISNYGYTF
TGTGCCAGCAGCTTAGGGGACATCTCTAACTATGGCTACACCTTC
>TRBV7-9|TRBJ1-1|15|once|-
CASRENGLMNTEAFF
TGTGCCAGCAGGGAGAATGGACTGATGAACACTGAAGCTTTCTTT
>TRBV2|TRBJ1-1|15|few|-
CASRPGEWGNTEAFF
TGTGCCAGCCGGCCGGGGGAATGGGGGAACACTGAAGCTTTCTTT
>TRBV7-9|TRBJ1-2|13|-|TRBD1
CASSSGQGHGYTF
TGTGCCAGCAGCTCGGGACAGGGGCATGGCTACACCTTC
>TRBV27|TRBJ2-7|15|-|TRBD2
CASKLRGSSSYEQYF
TGTGCCAGCAAGCTGCGGGGGTCAAGCTCCTACGAGCAGTACTTC
>TRBV14|TRBJ1-2|14|-|TRBD1
CASSQAGTGGGYTF
TGTGCCAGCAGCCAAGCAGGGACAGGGGGAGGCTACACCTTC
>TRBV19|TRBJ2-7|15|-|-
CASSTSRTPLGEQYF
TGTGCCAGTAGTACATCTCGGACACCCCTAGGAGAGCAGTACTTC
>TRBV30|TRBJ1-1|12|-|-
CAWTRGNTEAFF
TGTGCCTGGACCCGAGGGAACACTGAAGCTTTCTTT
>TRBV6-1|TRBJ2-5|14|few|-
CASSLTSDQETQYF
TGTGCCAGCAGCCTGACTAGTGACCAAGAGACCCAGTACTTC